This T cell receptor beta chain is from a study of cytomegalovirus exposure and HLA in healthy donors. Notes on the study in general: Later work found most CMV-associated TCR beta chains apparently HLA-restricted.

The PCR employed 60 Vbeta primers together with 13 Jbeta primers. The method was immunoSEQ multiplex PCR; TCRdb's version includes in-frame clones alone and lacks a portion of them. Here the sample spans approximately 130,000 clones, 85% being singletons. The CDR3 covers 11 residues. The germline V gene has CDR1 SEHNR and CDR2 FQNEAQ (reference sequence). On this clone: The target antigen is unknown. At one boundary the junction diverges from the germline segment, which might be a read error.

The sequence came from a woman aged 30 to 39 in good health and CMV-seropositive. The V call is TRBV7-9, the J call TRBJ1-1; D not certain. Sequences were obtained from PBMCs. The DNA of the CDR3 is TGTTCCAGCAGCTTTCTAGCTGAAGCTTTCTTT. Its protein is CSSSFLAEAFF.